This T cell receptor (beta chain) was observed in a study of spatial heterogeneity in lung cancer. Study summary: Consistent detection of more beta-chain than alpha-chain sequences was observed.

This CDR3 is built from 14 residues. Trimming pared 10 bases from V and 5 bases from J, leaving 20 bases between. Germline loops: CDR1 ENHRY, CDR2 SYGVKD. The time point was: sample taken at primary tumor resection. Unsorted tumor, nontumor lung tissue or cryopreserved PBMC supplied the whole RNA. Many counts were recorded for this clonotype. The library protocol tagged each TCR cDNA with a unique molecular identifier. MiXCR, run by TCRdb on the 5' RACE reads, gives a single entry per CDR3 protein. Among 35,000 to 50,000 distinct CDR3 sequences listed, around 3.1% were seen once. The sequencing used normal lung tissue next to the tumor, collected at surgery. This clonotype originated in a male donor with early-stage non-small cell lung cancer. The chain carries TRBV10-3 and TRBJ1-1, with D possibly TRBD1 on 5 matching bases. The CDR3: CATAPTQGRTEAFF. The CDR3 DNA sequence: TGTGCCACCGCTCCAACCCAGGGTCGAACTGAAGCTTTCTTT.